This TCR beta chain emerged from a study of OX40 agonist ivuxolimab in advanced cancers. The CDR3 is made up of 15 amino acids. Trimming left V 0 bases short and J 0 bases short, with 6 bases between. Germline CDR1 MDHEN, CDR2 SYDVKM. Profiling relied on immunoSEQ multiplex PCR, and the TCRdb table lists in-frame clones only, not all of them. The sample carries approximately 60,000 clones, around 91% recorded once. The genes are TRBV28 and TRBJ2-1; D unresolved. The clonotype was recovered from an adult with an advanced solid tumor such as melanoma, head and neck, liver or kidney cancer. The sequences come from CD4+ or CD8+ T cells sorted from blood, collected in a trial of the OX40 agonist ivuxolimab. The CDR3 region is CASSLWGYSYNEQFF. In nucleotides, the CDR3 is TGTGCCAGCAGTTTATGGGGTTACTCCTACAATGAGCAGTTCTTC.